This T cell receptor beta chain was found in a study of T-cell reconstitution after alpha-beta-depleted transplantation in children. V lost 7 bases and J 8 bases, leaving 21 bases between the germline ends. There are 15 residues in the CDR3. Per germline, CDR1 MNHEY and CDR2 SVGEGT. This clonotype was observed at least ten times. As it was prepared, the TCRbeta library received unique molecular identifiers. TCRdb recomputed calls from the PCR reads with MiXCR, one row per CDR3 protein. This table has about 610,000 distinct CDR3 sequences, roughly 10% appearing once. The receptor was derived from a human donor who donated a stem cell graft to a child with acute myeloid leukemia. Sequenced here: PBMCs from the stem cell graft donor, sampled from the stem cell graft. This rearrangement joins TRBV6-2 or TRBV6-3 to TRBJ2-1; D might be TRBD2 (5 bases). The CDR3 coding sequence is TGTGCCAGCACCACCCCCGCGGTCCTCGGGGATGAGCAGTTCTTC. Translated: CASTTPAVLGDEQFF.